These T cell receptor beta chains were read from a single sample in a study of T-cell memory formation after mild COVID-19. One entry per CDR3 protein results from TCRdb running MiXCR on the 5' RACE reads. This table has about 470,000 distinct CDR3 sequences, roughly 20% appearing once. Specimen: PBMCs or a T cell subset sorted from them (not recorded which). The receptor set was obtained from an adult woman who had mild COVID-19 (a few samples of this study predate the infection). Cell type and time point are not known. CDR3s include the opening cysteine and the closing phenylalanine or tryptophan. Fields, in order: V gene, J gene, D gene, clone size, CDR3 protein, CDR3 DNA. A D gene is named only where the DNA matches it firmly. A row's size may be missing; if present it is once, few, many or a size class.

TRBV7-9,TRBJ2-1,-,-,CASCPDPPHEQFF,TGTGCCAGCTGCCCAGATCCACCCCACGAGCAGTTCTTC
TRBV24-1,TRBJ2-5,-,once,CATSDSGTQETQYF,TGTGCCACCAGTGATTCCGGGACGCAAGAGACCCAGTACTTC
TRBV7-3,TRBJ1-2,-,-,CASSFGGSKDGYTF,TGTGCCAGCAGCTTTGGGGGGTCGAAGGATGGCTACACCTTC
TRBV24-1,TRBJ2-5,-,many,CATSDPRGKETQYF,TGTGCCACCAGTGATCCAAGGGGGAAGGAGACCCAGTACTTC
TRBV20-1,TRBJ1-2,-,few,CSARGPIANYGYTF,TGCAGTGCTAGAGGGCCCATAGCTAACTATGGCTACACCTTC
TRBV6-6,TRBJ2-7,TRBD2,-,CASSPRPAGPREQYF,TGTGCCAGCAGCCCCAGGCCAGCGGGGCCCCGGGAGCAGTACTTC
TRBV29-1,TRBJ1-1,-,-,CSVGSGMNTEAFF,TGCAGCGTTGGGAGCGGGATGAACACTGAAGCTTTCTTT
TRBV12-3/TRBV12-4,TRBJ1-1,-,few,CASSLRTVTEAFF,TGTGCCAGCAGTTTACGGACAGTCACTGAAGCTTTCTTT
TRBV29-1,TRBJ2-5,-,many,CSVDPGRGTQYF,TGCAGCGTTGATCCGGGGCGAGGGACCCAGTACTTC
TRBV20-1,TRBJ2-1,TRBD1,many,CSASRTGSYNEQFF,TGCAGTGCTAGTCGGACAGGGTCCTACAATGAGCAGTTCTTC
TRBV29-1,TRBJ2-1,-,few,CSVGQGGNEQFF,TGCAGCGTAGGCCAGGGCGGCAATGAGCAGTTCTTC
TRBV20-1,TRBJ2-5,TRBD2,-,CSAIPGRAKETQYF,TGCAGTGCTATTCCCGGGAGGGCCAAGGAGACCCAGTACTTC
TRBV27,TRBJ1-2,TRBD1,-,CASSLAGQIGYTF,TGTGCCAGCAGTTTGGCGGGACAGATCGGCTACACCTTC
TRBV5-1,TRBJ2-1,-,few,CASSLEDSFNEQFF,TGCGCCAGCAGCTTGGAGGACTCCTTCAATGAGCAGTTCTTC
TRBV27,TRBJ2-5,TRBD1,-,CASSLATGGQETQYF,TGTGCCAGCAGTTTGGCGACAGGGGGCCAAGAGACCCAGTACTTC
TRBV7-9,TRBJ2-5,-,-,CASSFGAKTQYF,TGTGCCAGCAGCTTCGGGGCGAAGACCCAGTACTTC
TRBV3-1,TRBJ1-6,TRBD1,many,CASRPPGQLNSPLHF,TGTGCCAGCAGACCTCCGGGACAGCTTAATTCACCCCTCCACTTT
TRBV5-4,TRBJ2-3,TRBD1,many,CASSFPGTEVDTQYF,TGTGCCAGCAGCTTCCCTGGGACAGAGGTGGATACGCAGTATTTT
TRBV6-2/TRBV6-3,TRBJ1-1,TRBD1,-,CASSARTGIEAFF,TGTGCCAGCAGTGCTAGGACAGGGATTGAAGCTTTCTTT
TRBV29-1,TRBJ2-7,-,-,CSVEDETGYEQYF,TGCAGCGTTGAAGACGAAACAGGCTACGAGCAGTACTTC
TRBV5-1,TRBJ1-6,-,-,CASSLVLDNSPLHF,TGCGCCAGCAGCTTGGTTCTAGATAATTCACCCCTCCACTTT
TRBV12-3/TRBV12-4,TRBJ1-5,-,once,CASRGASQPQHF,TGTGCCAGCCGGGGGGCGAGTCAGCCCCAGCATTTT
TRBV4-1,TRBJ2-2,TRBD2,-,CASSQFAASGLTGELFF,TGCGCCAGCAGCCAATTCGCGGCTAGCGGGCTCACCGGGGAGCTGTTTTTT
TRBV20-1,TRBJ1-5,-,-,CSAGRANQPQHF,TGCAGTGCCGGTAGGGCAAATCAGCCCCAGCATTTT
TRBV7-6,TRBJ1-3,TRBD1,once,CASSRDRDAGNTIYF,TGTGCCAGCAGCAGAGACAGGGATGCTGGAAACACCATATATTTT